The present TCR beta chain was sequenced within a study of T cells in Graves' hyperthyroidism and ophthalmopathy. Study-level background: Blood from the periphery was taken at initial diagnosis, before any treatment.

CDR1 and CDR2 from the germline V gene are SGHDT and YYEEEE. The length of the CDR3 is 13 residues. V gave up 4 bases and J gave up 3 bases, with 9 bases separating them. Points on this clonotype: The antigen remains undetermined.

What was amplified from RNA transcripts were TCR beta CDR3 regions. The HTBI set primed first-round TCR CDR3 RT-PCR. TCRdb reprocessed the multiplex PCR reads via MiXCR and lists one record per CDR3 protein. Of 500,000 or so distinct CDR3 sequences detected, approximately 17% appear once; the ten largest clones hold 15% to 20%. Study findings and constraints: Blood samples included most of the expanded thyroid clonotypes exceeding 0.001. Ophthalmopathy was told apart from stable hyperthyroidism by a 13 V-J model. Ophthalmopathy onset followed model prediction by a median about six months.

Sequencing used blood. The receptor comes from a woman aged 18-35 years with Graves' ophthalmopathy. The chain recombines TRBV5-6 with TRBJ2-3; D gene ambiguous. CDR3 nucleotide sequence: TGTGCCAGCAGCATAATAGGGACAGATACGCAGTATTTT. This translates into CASSIIGTDTQYF.